Sequencing of this TCR beta chain was carried out in a study of T-cell memory formation after mild COVID-19. V was clipped by 4 bases and J by 7 bases, with 13 bases between them. Germline CDR1 reads LNHDA; CDR2 reads SQIVND (reference sequence). The CDR3 totals 13 residues. Overall study findings and caveats: Proof of SARS-CoV-2 specificity was absent for the second-wave clones that crested on day 37.

TCRdb processed the 5' RACE reads anew with MiXCR; each CDR3 protein has one entry. The sample carries some 180,000 distinct CDR3 sequences, around 13% recorded once. This clonotype appeared once. Its target is unknown. This chain links TRBV19 with TRBJ1-2, with D hard to call. Sequenced sample: PBMCs or a T cell subset sorted from them (not recorded which). This TCR was sampled from a man in his late teens or twenties who had mild COVID-19 (a few samples of this study predate the infection). Cell type and time point are not known. This chain's CDR3 is CASSRGGLAGYTF. CDR3 sequence (DNA): TGTGCCAGTAGTAGAGGCGGACTGGCTGGCTACACCTTC.